These T cell receptor beta chains were read from a single sample in a study of CD8+ T cells in alopecia areata. Assay used: immunoSEQ multiplex PCR; TCRdb lists only in-frame clones, some missing. The data contain 120,000 to 150,000 clones, roughly four fifths of them singletons. The sample consisted of CD8+ T cells sorted from blood, taken at week 4, from a patient treated with tofacitinib. Receptor source: a human donor with alopecia areata. Both conserved end residues are trimmed from each CDR3.

>TRBV29-1
SVERRAGASYEQY
>TRBV7-2
ASSLGVGGQPQH
>TRBV6-1
ASSEDHEQY
>TRBV7-8
ASSLTDTQY
>TRBV30
AWSEVAGGNQPQH
>TRBV7-6
ASSPGTVNEQY
>TRBV6-1
ASSKGTGSSYEQY
>TRBV13
ASSRGLAPMPREQY
>TRBV27
ASSLRTGPYEQY
>TRBV7-2
ASSQRLGREPYEQY
>TRBV10-3
AISESIFRTQY
>TRBV7-9
ASSLTLIRTGGPYEQY
>TRBV29-1
SVESWTSGEATDTQY
>TRBV4-1
ASSGQGGQETQY
>TRBV23-1
ASSQLHIGQALNAGELF
>TRBV27
ASSLDRTLEKLF
>TRBV5-1
ASSLGTGQETQY
>TRBV29-1
SARRPDRGQGYT
>TRBV7-9
ATMDRDYEQY
>TRBV7-9
ASSLAIGQSLQETQY
>TRBV6-5
ASSSSHEQY
>TRBV29-1
SVEESGTGAAQYEQY
>TRBV7-9
ASSPQVADQGYGYT
>TRBV2
ATTGEGYEQY
>TRBV2
ASTPTGVGGNTIY
>TRBV9
ASSVEGTPTDTQY
>TRBV5-6
ASSLWVADYNEQF
>TRBV13
ASSLAGVETEAF
>TRBV5-6
ASSVPGTGSYEQY
>TRBV4-1
ASSQETGTAYEQY
>TRBV7-8
ASSLEGTRPRNEQF
>TRBV4-2
ASSQFNSYEQY
>TRBV2
ASGWTLNTGELF
>TRBV7-9
ASSLERTGLTTGELF
>TRBV6-6
ASSSLGLALADTQY
>TRBV29-1
SVEGFRSSYNEQF
>TRBV5-6
ASSLVVAEANYGYT
>TRBV6-5
ASSYSSIPEGYT
>TRBV5-4
ASSLGQGPGNTIY
>TRBV7-2
ASSSVPAGYEQY
>TRBV5-5
ASSLAVDTQY
>TRBV7-9
ASSLALLTDTQY
>TRBV30
AWSVAIMNTEAF
>TRBV2
ASSDGRVSNYGYT
>TRBV6-5
ASSYRVTDTQY
>TRBV10-2
ASRETGLAYEQY